This T cell receptor (beta chain) emerged from a study of human T cells and chemical hapten exposure (dated by TCRdb to 2020 to 2022). For the wider study: For sensitization, 2% DPC in acetone was applied to an approximately 2 cm by approximately 2 cm area of upper inner arm skin. Weekly therapeutic DPC doses were additionally applied to the scalp of patients throughout the roughly 26-week study period. Patch testing was done on the upper back using Finn chambers containing 0.01% DPC, and results were scored after 6 days according to International Contact Dermatitis Research Group standards. The patient cohort, mostly female, included alopecia areata with under or over 50% scalp involvement, alopecia totalis and alopecia universalis. Libraries were pooled for sequencing, and variation in per-sample TCR yields was attributed mainly to small differences in library volumes within the pool. The study tracked peripheral blood TCR repertoire changes in vivo during primary and secondary sensitization to the hapten diphenylcyclopropenone (DPC) in alopecia patients. Patient blood was sampled pre-sensitization (week 0) and at 2, 6 and about 24 weeks after DPC sensitization. Twenty-nine alopecia patients gave blood for TCR sequencing at one to four time points (pre-sensitization, 2, 6 and 24 weeks).

The sample's time point label is to be understood as: patch test 2, 6 weeks after DPC sensitization. According to the study, the label for this sample's treatment or condition signals: therapeutic diphenylcyclopropenone sensitization with weekly scalp DPC. Blood at each patch-test visit was drawn before the patch test was applied. Patients were considered eligible if aged 18 to 70, diagnosed with alopecia and deemed suitable for DPC therapy, and patients were excluded if pregnant. Unfractionated whole blood was collected in Tempus Blood RNA tubes, and total RNA was extracted from that blood. Deletion took 2 bases off V and 1 base off J, with a span of 6 bases between the germline ends. Measured from the cysteine to the phenylalanine, the CDR3 is 13 residues long. The kept DNA is CDR3 alone, 39 bases in frame from the first base. From the germline V gene (reference sequence), CDR1 is DFQATT and CDR2 is SNEGSKA.

This clonotype was seen at least ten times. No cognate antigen has been identified for it. The record has no base qualities; no much larger clone is one base away. Broader findings and caveats from the paper: After repeated subsampling, changes were observed in the strength of the expansion versus patch-test correlation and in the threshold at which the correlation became significant. DPC sensitization did not change the number of TCRs with a frequency above 1 in 1000, and there was no evidence of changes in global repertoire structure. Expanded TCRs formed significantly more large CDR3 similarity clusters than pre-sensitization or healthy control sets, consistent with antigen-driven responses. All patients had alopecia, a presumed autoimmune disease, so their immune response might differ from that of healthy individuals. A positive correlation was found between the number of PT1 expanded TCRs and patch test score, with significance reached at thresholds 8, 16 and 32 but not 4.

Library preparation used RACE. The sample was run on a NextSeq 500. During library preparation, unique molecular identifiers were attached to individual cDNA molecules so that TCRs could be counted quantitatively and reproducibly. Each blood RNA sample was used to sequence both TCR alpha and TCR beta chains. The study's own analysis went as follows. The median number of TCRs per sample was some 100,000, ranging from about 20,000 to 700,000. V, J and CDR3 annotation of the TCR reads was performed with the Decombinator software suite. For the PS versus PT1 abundance plots, all samples were subsampled to the same number of TCRs (28,000). TCRs were defined as expanded if absent before sensitization and observed at least eight times at the 2-week time point. TCRdb handled the public reads itself, with Q25 trimming in fastp and clone calling in MiXCR, and kept productive beta chains. Entries that share a CDR3 protein sequence are merged under the most common genes and DNA. The V and J calls, along with clone size, are taken from TCRdb and not from the paper's own processing. The sample table holds approximately 85,000 distinct CDR3 sequences, of which 10% were seen once. 2% to 2.5% of the sample goes to the ten largest clones.

This TCR derives from a woman aged 25 to 39 with alopecia areata. Some clones in this sample may be carry-over from other donors' samples. The source material was whole blood, sampled in connection with sensitization to the hapten diphenylcyclopropenone (DPC). This receptor chain uses TRBV20-1 and TRBJ1-5; too little of a D gene remains to name it. The CDR3 in this case is CSARPPSNQPQHF. The nucleotide sequence reads as follows: TGCAGTGCTAGACCCCCAAGCAATCAGCCCCAGCATTTT.